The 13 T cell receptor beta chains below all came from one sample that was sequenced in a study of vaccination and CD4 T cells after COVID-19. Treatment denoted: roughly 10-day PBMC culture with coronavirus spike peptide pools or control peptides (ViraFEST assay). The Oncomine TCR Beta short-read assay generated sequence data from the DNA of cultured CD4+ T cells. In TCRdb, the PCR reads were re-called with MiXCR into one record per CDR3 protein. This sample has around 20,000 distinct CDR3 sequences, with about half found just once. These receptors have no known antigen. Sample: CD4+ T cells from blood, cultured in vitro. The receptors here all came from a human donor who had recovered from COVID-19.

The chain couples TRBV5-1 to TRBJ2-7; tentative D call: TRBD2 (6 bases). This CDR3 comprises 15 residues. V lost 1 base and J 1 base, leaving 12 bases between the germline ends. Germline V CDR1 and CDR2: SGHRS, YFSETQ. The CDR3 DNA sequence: TGCGCCAGCAGCTTGAATCCGGGGGAATCCTACGAGCAGTACTTC. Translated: CASSLNPGESYEQYF.

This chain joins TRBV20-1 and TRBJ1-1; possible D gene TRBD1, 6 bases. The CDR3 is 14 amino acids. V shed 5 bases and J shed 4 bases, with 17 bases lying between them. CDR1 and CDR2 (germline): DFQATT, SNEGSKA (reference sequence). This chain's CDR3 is CSAQSGGAGTEAFF. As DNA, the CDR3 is TGCAGTGCTCAGAGCGGGGGCGCGGGCACTGAAGCTTTCTTT.

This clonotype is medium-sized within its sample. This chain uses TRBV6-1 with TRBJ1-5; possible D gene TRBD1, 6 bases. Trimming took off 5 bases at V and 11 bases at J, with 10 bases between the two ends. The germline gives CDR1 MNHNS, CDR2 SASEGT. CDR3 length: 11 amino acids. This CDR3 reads CASSTQGTQHF. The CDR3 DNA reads TGTGCCAGCAGTACGCAGGGGACCCAGCATTTT.

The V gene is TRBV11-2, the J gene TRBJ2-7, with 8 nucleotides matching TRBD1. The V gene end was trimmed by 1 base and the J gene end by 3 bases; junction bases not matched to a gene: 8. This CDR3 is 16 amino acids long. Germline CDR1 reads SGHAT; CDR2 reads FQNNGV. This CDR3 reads CASSLGNTGGYYEQYF. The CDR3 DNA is TGTGCCAGCAGCTTAGGCAATACAGGGGGATACTACGAGCAGTACTTC.

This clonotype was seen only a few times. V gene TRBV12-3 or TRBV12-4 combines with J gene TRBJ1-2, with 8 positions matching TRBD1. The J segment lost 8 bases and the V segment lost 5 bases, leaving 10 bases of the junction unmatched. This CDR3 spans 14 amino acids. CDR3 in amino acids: CASSPRQGAWGYTF. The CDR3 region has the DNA TGTGCCAGCAGTCCCCGCCAGGGGGCTTGGGGCTACACCTTC.

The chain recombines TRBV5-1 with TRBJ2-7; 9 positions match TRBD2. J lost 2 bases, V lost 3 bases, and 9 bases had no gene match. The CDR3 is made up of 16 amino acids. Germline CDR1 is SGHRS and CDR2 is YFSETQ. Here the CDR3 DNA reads TGCGCCAGCAGCTCTCGGACTAGCGCGAATACCTACGAGCAGTACTTC. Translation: CASSSRTSANTYEQYF. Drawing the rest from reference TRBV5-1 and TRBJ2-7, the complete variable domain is KAGVTQTPRYLIKTRGQQVTLSCSPISGHRSVSWYQQTPGQGLQFLFEYFSETQRNKGNFPGRFSGRQFSNSRSEMNVSTLELGDSALYLCASSSRTSANTYEQYFGPGTRLTVT.

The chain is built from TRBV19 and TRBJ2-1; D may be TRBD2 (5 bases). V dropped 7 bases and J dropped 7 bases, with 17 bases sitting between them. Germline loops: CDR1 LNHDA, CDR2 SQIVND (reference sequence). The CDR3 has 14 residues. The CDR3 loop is CASTRTPGWNEQFF. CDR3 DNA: TGTGCCAGTACCAGAACACCGGGATGGAATGAGCAGTTCTTC.

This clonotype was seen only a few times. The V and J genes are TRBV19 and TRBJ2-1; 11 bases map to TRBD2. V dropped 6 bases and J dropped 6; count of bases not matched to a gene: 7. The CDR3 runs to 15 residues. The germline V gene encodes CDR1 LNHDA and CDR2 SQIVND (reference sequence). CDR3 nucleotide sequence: TGTGCCAGTAGACCTAGCGGGAGGCCCGTCAATGAGCAGTTCTTC. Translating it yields CASRPSGRPVNEQFF. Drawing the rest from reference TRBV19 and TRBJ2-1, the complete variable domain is DGGITQSPKYLFRKEGQNVTLSCEQNLNHDAMYWYRQDPGQGLRLIYYSQIVNDFQKGDIAEGYSVSREKKESFPLTVTSAQKNPTAFYLCASRPSGRPVNEQFFGPGTRLTVL.

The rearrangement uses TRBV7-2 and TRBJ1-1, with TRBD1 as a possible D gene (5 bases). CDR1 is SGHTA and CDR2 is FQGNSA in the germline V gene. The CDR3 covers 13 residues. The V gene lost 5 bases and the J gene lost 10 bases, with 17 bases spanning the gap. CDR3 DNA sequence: TGTGCCAGCAGCGCCGGGGGAGGCTCGCGAGCTTTCTTT. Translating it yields CASSAGGGSRAFF.

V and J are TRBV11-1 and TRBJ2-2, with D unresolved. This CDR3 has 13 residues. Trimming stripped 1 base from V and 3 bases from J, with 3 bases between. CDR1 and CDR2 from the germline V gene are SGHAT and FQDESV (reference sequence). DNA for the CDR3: TGTGCCAGCAGCTTAGACTACACCGGGGAGCTGTTTTTT. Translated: CASSLDYTGELFF.

CDR3 bases: TGTGCCAGCAGTTTGCAGGGAGGTCAGCCCCAGCATTTT. This gives the protein CASSLQGGQPQHF. This chain connects TRBV12-3 or TRBV12-4 to TRBJ1-5; tentatively, D is TRBD1 (5 bases). V gave up 3 bases and J gave up 6 bases, with 9 bases separating them. CDR3 size: 13 residues.

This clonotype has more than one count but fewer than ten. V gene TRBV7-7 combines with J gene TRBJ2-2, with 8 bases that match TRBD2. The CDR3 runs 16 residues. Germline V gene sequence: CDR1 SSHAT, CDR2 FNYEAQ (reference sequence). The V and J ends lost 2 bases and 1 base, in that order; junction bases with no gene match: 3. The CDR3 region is CASSLFAGGNTGELFF. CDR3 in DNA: TGTGCCAGCAGCTTATTTGCGGGAGGGAACACCGGGGAGCTGTTTTTT.

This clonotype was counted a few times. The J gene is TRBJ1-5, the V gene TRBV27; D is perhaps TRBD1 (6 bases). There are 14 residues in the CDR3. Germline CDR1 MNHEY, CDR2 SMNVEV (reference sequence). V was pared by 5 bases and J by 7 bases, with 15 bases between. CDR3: CASSQTGFWQPQHF. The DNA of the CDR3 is TGTGCCAGCAGTCAAACAGGGTTCTGGCAGCCCCAGCATTTT.